Detailed here is one T cell receptor (beta chain). Germline loops: CDR1 MNHEY, CDR2 SMNVEV (reference sequence). The CDR3 contains 14 residues. Trimming removed 2 bases from V and 4 bases from J, with 8 bases in between. The data were taken from a study of T cell clones after liver transplantation. Libraries were prepared by immunoSEQ multiplex PCR; TCRdb keeps only in-frame clonotypes and omits some of them. Of roughly 70,000 clones listed, 75% to 85% are singletons. The genes are TRBV27 and TRBJ2-2, with D maybe TRBD2 (5 bases). The receptor was isolated from a human donor who received a liver transplant. The specimen comprised CD4+ T cells from blood, sampled before liver transplant. CDR3 nucleotide sequence: TGTGCCAGCAGTTTAATCCGGGGCACCGGGGAGCTGTTTTTT. It is translated as CASSLIRGTGELFF.